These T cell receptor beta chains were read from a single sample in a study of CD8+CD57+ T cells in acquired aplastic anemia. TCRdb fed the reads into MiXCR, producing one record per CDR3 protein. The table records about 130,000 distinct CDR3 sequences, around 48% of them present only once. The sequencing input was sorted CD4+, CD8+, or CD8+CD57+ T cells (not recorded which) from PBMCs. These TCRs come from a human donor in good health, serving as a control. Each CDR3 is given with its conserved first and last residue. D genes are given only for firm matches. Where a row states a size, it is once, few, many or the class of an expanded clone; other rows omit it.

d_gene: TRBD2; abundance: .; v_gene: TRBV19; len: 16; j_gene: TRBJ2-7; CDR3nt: TGTGCCAGTAGTATCGGGACTAGCGGCCGTTGGTACGAGCAGTACTTC; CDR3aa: CASSIGTSGRWYEQYF
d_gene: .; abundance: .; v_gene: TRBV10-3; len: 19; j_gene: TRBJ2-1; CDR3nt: TGTGCCATCAGTGATCCCAGCAGAGAGGACAGAACGTCCTACAATGAGCAGTTCTTC; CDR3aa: CAISDPSREDRTSYNEQFF
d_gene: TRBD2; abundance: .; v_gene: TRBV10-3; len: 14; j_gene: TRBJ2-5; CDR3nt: TGTGCCATCAGTGAGACTAGCGGGTTTGAGACCCAGTACTTC; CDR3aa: CAISETSGFETQYF
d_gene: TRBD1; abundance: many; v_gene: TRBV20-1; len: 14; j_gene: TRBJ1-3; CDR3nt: TGCAGTGCTAGAACACAGGGGGCTGGAAACACCATATATTTT; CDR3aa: CSARTQGAGNTIYF
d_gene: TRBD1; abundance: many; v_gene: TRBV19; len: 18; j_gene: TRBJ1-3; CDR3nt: TGTGCCAGTAGTATAGGTAGAACAGGGGGAAGATTGAGTAACACCATATATTTT; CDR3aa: CASSIGRTGGRLSNTIYF
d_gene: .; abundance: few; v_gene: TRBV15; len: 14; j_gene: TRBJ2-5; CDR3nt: TGTGCCACTAAACCCAATCTAGGGGAGGTGACCCAGTACTTC; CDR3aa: CATKPNLGEVTQYF
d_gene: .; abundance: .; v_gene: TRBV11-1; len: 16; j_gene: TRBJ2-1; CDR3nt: TGTGCCAGCAGCTTAGCGGAGGGGGGCGGCGTCAATGAGCAGTTCTTC; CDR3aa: CASSLAEGGGVNEQFF
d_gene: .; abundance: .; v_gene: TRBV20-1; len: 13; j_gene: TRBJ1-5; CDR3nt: TGCAGTGCTAGAGCCGAGGGTGATCAGCCCCAGCATTTT; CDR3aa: CSARAEGDQPQHF
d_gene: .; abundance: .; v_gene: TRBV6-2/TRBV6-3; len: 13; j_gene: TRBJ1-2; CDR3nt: TGTGCCAGCAGTTATGACGGGACCTATGGCTACACCTTC; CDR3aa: CASSYDGTYGYTF
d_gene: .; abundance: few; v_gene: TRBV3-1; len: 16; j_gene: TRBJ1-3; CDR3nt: TGTGCCAGCTCGGGTGTGGGGGAGACCTCTGGAAACACCATATATTTT; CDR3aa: CASSGVGETSGNTIYF
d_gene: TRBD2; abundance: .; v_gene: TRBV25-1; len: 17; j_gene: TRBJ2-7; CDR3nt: TGTGCCAGCAGTGAATATGAGACCGGGAGGGTGTCGGTGGAGCAGTACTTC; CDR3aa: CASSEYETGRVSVEQYF
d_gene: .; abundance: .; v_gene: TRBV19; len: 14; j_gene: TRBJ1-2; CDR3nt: TGTGCCAGTGGGGGGGGCAGACTACGCTATGGCTACACCTTC; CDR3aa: CASGGGRLRYGYTF
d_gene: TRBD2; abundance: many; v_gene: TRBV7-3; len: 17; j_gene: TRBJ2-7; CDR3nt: TGTGCCAGCAGCACCACCGGACTAGCGGGCGTATCCTACGAGCAGTACTTC; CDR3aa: CASSTTGLAGVSYEQYF
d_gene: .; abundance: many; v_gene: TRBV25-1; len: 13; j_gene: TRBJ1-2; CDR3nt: TGTGCCAGCAGCAAGAGGGCTAACTATGGCTACACCTTC; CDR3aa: CASSKRANYGYTF
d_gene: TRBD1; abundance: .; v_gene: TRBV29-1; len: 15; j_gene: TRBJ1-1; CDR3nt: TGCAGCGTTGTCGGTGGGACAGGGGCGGGCACTGAAGCTTTCTTT; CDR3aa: CSVVGGTGAGTEAFF
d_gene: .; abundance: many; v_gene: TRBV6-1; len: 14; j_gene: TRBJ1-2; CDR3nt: TGTGCCAGCAGGACGGGAGGAGCCCAATATGGCTACACCTTC; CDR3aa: CASRTGGAQYGYTF
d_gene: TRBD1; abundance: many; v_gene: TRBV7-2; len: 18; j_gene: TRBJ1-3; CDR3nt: TGTGCCAGCAGCCCCGGCATGGTCGGGACAGGGACTGGAAACACCATATATTTT; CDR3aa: CASSPGMVGTGTGNTIYF
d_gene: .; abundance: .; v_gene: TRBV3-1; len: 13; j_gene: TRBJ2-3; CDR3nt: TGTGCCAGCAGCCAAGAAGACAGGGATACGCAGTATTTT; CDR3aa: CASSQEDRDTQYF
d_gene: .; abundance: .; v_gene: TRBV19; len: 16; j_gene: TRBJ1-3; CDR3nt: TGTGCCAGTAGTCCCGACCGGTCCAGGAGAGGAAACACCATATATTTT; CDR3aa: CASSPDRSRRGNTIYF
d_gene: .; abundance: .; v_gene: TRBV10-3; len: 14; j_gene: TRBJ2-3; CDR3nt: TGTGCCATCAGTGAGTCGGTCACACCAGATACGCAGTATTTT; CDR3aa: CAISESVTPDTQYF
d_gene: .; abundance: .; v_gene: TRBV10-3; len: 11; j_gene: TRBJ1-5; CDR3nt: TGTGCCATGGCAGGCAATCAGCCCCAGCATTTT; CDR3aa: CAMAGNQPQHF
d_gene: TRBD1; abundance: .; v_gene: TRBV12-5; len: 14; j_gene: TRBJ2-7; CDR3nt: TGTGCTAGTGCCCCCGGACAGGGGGCTTACGAGCAGTACTTC; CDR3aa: CASAPGQGAYEQYF
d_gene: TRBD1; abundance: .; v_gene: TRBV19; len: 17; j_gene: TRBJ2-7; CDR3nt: TGTGCCAGTAGAGGAACTGAGGGACAGGGGAACTCCTACGAGCAGTACTTC; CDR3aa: CASRGTEGQGNSYEQYF
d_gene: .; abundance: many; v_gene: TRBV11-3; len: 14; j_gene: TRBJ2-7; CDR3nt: TGTGCCAGCAGCTCGTCCCTTTGGCCCTACGAGCAGTACTTC; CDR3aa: CASSSSLWPYEQYF
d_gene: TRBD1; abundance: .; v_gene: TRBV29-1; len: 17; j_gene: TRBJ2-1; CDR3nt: TGCAGCGTTGAAGATGACGGGACAGGGAACCCATCCAATGAGCAGTTCTTC; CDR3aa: CSVEDDGTGNPSNEQFF
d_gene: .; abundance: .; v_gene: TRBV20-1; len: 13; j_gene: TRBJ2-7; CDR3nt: TGCAGTGCTAGAGATCCTCGGGGGTTCGAGCAGTACTTC; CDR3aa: CSARDPRGFEQYF
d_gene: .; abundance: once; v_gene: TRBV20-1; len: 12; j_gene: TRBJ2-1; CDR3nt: TGCAGTGCGCCACGCGGCTACAATGAGCAGTTCTTC; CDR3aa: CSAPRGYNEQFF
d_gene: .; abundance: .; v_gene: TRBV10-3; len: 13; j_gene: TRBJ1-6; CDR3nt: TGTGCCATCAGGGGGGAAGGGGGTTCACCCCTCCACTTT; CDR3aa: CAIRGEGGSPLHF
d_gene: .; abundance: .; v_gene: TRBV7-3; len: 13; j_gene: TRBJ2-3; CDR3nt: TGTGCCAGCAGCTCGATTCGCACAGATACGCAGTATTTT; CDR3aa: CASSSIRTDTQYF
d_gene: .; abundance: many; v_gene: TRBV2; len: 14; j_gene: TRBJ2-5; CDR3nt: TGTGCCAGCACCTGGGAACAGGTCGGGCAGACCCAGTACTTC; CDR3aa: CASTWEQVGQTQYF
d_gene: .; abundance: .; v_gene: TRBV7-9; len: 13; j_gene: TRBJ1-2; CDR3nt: TGTGCCAGCAGCTTAAGTACTAACTATGGCTACACCTTC; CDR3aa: CASSLSTNYGYTF
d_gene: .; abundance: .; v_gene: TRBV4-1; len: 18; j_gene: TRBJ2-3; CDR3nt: TGCGCCAGCAGCCTCCTACGGAGCGGAGGGGCGTACACAGATACGCAGTATTTT; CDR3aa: CASSLLRSGGAYTDTQYF
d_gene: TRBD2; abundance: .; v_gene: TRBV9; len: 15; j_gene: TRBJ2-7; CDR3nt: TGTGCCAGCACCAGGGATTCGACTAGCGGGGTCGAGCAGTACTTC; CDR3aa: CASTRDSTSGVEQYF
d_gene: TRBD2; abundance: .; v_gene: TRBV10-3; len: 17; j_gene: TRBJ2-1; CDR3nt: TGTGCCATCAGCCCCCGGTCCGAAGCGGGGGCCTACAATGAGCAGTTCTTC; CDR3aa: CAISPRSEAGAYNEQFF
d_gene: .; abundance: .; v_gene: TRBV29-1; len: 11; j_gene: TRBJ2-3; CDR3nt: TGCAGCGGAGGACAGACAGATACGCAGTATTTT; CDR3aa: CSGGQTDTQYF
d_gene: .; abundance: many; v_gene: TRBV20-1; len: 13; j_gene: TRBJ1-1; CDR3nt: TGCAGTGCTACCGGACGGATGAACACTGAAGCTTTCTTT; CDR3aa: CSATGRMNTEAFF
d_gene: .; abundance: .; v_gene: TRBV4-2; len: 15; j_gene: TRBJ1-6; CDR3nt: TGTGCCAGCAGCTTACGACCGCGGGGGAATTCACCCCTCCACTTT; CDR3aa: CASSLRPRGNSPLHF
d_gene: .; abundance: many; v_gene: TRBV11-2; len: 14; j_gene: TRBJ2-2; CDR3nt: TGTGCCAGCAGCTTGGGTTATGTGTCCGGGGAGCTGTTTTTT; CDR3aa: CASSLGYVSGELFF
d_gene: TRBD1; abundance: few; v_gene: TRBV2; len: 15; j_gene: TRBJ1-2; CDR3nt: TGTGCCAGCAGTGAAGGGACAGGGGGTAACTATGGCTACACCTTC; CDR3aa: CASSEGTGGNYGYTF
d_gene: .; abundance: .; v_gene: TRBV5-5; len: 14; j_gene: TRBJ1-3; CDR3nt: TGTGCCAGCAGCTTGAAAAGATCCGGAAACACCATATATTTT; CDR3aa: CASSLKRSGNTIYF
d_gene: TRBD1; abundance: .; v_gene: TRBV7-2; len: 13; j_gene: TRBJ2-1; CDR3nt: TGTGCCAGCACCCTCCGGACAGGGGATGAGCAGTTCTTC; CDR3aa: CASTLRTGDEQFF
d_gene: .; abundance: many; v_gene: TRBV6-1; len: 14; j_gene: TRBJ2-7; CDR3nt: TGTGCCAGCAGCATCAGCCCGGGTGCCTACGAGCAGTACTTC; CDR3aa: CASSISPGAYEQYF
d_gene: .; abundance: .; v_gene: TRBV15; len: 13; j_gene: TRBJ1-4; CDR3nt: TGTGCCATCAGCGCAGGGGCTAATGAAAAACTGTTTTTT; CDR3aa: CAISAGANEKLFF
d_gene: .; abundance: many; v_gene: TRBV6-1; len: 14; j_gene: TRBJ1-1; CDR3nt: TGTGCCAGCAGTGTCGGGGGATCGGGCACTGAAGCTTTCTTT; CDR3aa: CASSVGGSGTEAFF
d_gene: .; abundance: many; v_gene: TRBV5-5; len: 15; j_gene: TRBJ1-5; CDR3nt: TGTGCCAGCAGCTTGGACAGGCGGGGGAATCAGCCCCAGCATTTT; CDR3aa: CASSLDRRGNQPQHF
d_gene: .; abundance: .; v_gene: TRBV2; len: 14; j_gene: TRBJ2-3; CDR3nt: TGTGCCAGCAGCTCCGGACTTGACACAGATACGCAGTATTTT; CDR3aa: CASSSGLDTDTQYF
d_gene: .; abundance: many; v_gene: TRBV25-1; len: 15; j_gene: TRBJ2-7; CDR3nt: TGTGCCAGCAGTGAATATAAGGTTGGATCCTACGAGCAGTACTTC; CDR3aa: CASSEYKVGSYEQYF
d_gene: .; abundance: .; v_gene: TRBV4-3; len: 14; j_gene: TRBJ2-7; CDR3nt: TGCGCCAGCAGCTACATGGACAGCTCCTACGAGCAGTACTTC; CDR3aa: CASSYMDSSYEQYF
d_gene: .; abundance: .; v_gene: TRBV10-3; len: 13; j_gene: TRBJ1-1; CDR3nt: TGTGCCATCAGTGAGTCCAGTGGGGCTGAAGCTTTCTTT; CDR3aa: CAISESSGAEAFF
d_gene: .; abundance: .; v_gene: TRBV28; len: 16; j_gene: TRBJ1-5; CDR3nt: TGTGCCAGCAGTTTGTCGGGGGTTTATAGCAATCAGCCCCAGCATTTT; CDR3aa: CASSLSGVYSNQPQHF
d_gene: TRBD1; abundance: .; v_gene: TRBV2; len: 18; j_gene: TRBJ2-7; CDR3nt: TGTGCCAGCAGTGAAAGGCAGGGGGCGATTCTAAAACTTCTGGAGCAGTACTTC; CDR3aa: CASSERQGAILKLLEQYF
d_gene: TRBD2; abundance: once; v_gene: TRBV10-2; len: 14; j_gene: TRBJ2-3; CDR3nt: TGCGCCAGCAAAACGGGGGGGGCCACAGATACGCAGTATTTT; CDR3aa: CASKTGGATDTQYF
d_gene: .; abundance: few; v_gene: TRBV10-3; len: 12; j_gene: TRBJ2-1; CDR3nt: TGTGCCATCAGTCACACTTACAATGAGCAGTTCTTC; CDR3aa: CAISHTYNEQFF